The 25 T cell receptor beta chains below all came from one sample that was sequenced in a study of T cells in Graves' hyperthyroidism and ophthalmopathy. The source material, RNA transcripts, was used to amplify TCR beta CDR3 regions. First-round RT-PCR with HTBI primers amplified the TCR CDR3 region. TCRdb ran MiXCR on the multiplex PCR reads and lists one entry per CDR3 protein. The table includes around 290,000 distinct CDR3 sequences, about 15% detected once. The material sequenced was blood. These receptors were collected from a woman aged 60-70 years with Graves' ophthalmopathy.

The CDR3, as DNA: TGTGCCAGCAGCAGGGCTGAGCAGGCTCGGGGTGGAGTACTGTTTTTT. Amino acids: CASSRAEQARGGVLFF. The chain links TRBV7-9 to TRBJ1-4; no clear D. The CDR3 extends over 16 amino acids. V was clipped by 5 bases and J by 13 bases, with 26 bases between them. Germline V gene data show CDR1 as SEHNR and CDR2 as FQNEAQ (reference sequence).

Ten or more counts support this clonotype. The chain recombines TRBV20-1 with TRBJ1-5; weak D call: TRBD1 (5 bases). The germline gives CDR1 DFQATT, CDR2 SNEGSKA (reference sequence). The V end was cut by 4 bases, the J end by 3 bases, with 16 bases between. This CDR3 is built from 15 residues. CDR3 coding DNA: TGCAGTGCTACCCCAGGAGGGGATTACAATCAGCCCCAGCATTTT. It translates to CSATPGGDYNQPQHF.

The sample holds a few counts of this clonotype. The rearrangement uses TRBV2 and TRBJ2-7; D not certain. The CDR3 consists of 11 residues. Germline V lookup: CDR1 SNHLY, CDR2 FYNNEI. The V end was cut by 5 bases, the J end by 6 bases, with 8 bases between. The CDR3 bases are TGTGCCAGCAGTTACAGTACCGAGCAGTACTTC. Translated, it gives CASSYSTEQYF. The variable domain in full, completed from reference TRBV2 and TRBJ2-7, reads EPEVTQTPSHQVTQMGQEVILRCVPISNHLYFYWYRQILGQKVEFLVSFYNNEISEKSEIFDDQFSVERPDGSNFTLKIRSTKLEDSAMYFCASSYSTEQYFGPGTRLTVT.

The rearrangement links TRBV5-1 to TRBJ1-1; a possible D gene is TRBD1 (5 bases). V lost 2 bases and J 1 base, leaving 9 bases between the germline ends. This CDR3 region has 14 residues. Germline V gene sequence: CDR1 SGHRS, CDR2 YFSETQ. The chain's CDR3 is CASSFLGGNTEAFF. The DNA of the CDR3 is TGCGCCAGCAGCTTCCTTGGGGGGAACACTGAAGCTTTCTTT.

This clonotype has ten or more counts. The chain joins TRBV28 to TRBJ2-7; possibly TRBD1 or TRBD2 for D (5 bases each). From germline, CDR1 is MDHEN and CDR2 SYDVKM. V lost 1 base to trimming and J lost 6 bases, with 19 bases between them. The CDR3 has 16 residues. The chain's CDR3 is CASSLLSAQARGEQYF. The CDR3 DNA reads as TGTGCCAGCAGTTTATTATCGGCACAGGCCCGGGGCGAGCAGTACTTC.

At least ten counts were recorded for this clonotype. The CDR3 DNA follows: TGTGCCAGCAGTCTAGTGGGGGGCGCGAGCACAGATACGCAGTATTTT. This codes for CASSLVGGASTDTQYF. The chain combines TRBV11-2 with TRBJ2-3; possibly TRBD1 or TRBD2 for D (6 bases each). The CDR3 extends over 16 amino acids. V dropped 6 bases and J dropped 0 bases, with 16 bases sitting between them. Per germline, CDR1 SGHAT and CDR2 FQNNGV.

V is TRBV29-1 and J is TRBJ2-2; D may be TRBD1 (7 bases). Germline CDR1 SQVTM, CDR2 ANQGSEA. The germline V and J ends were trimmed by 5 bases and 6 bases, with 16 bases remaining between them. CDR3 length: 14 amino acids. CDR3 sequence reads: CSVTGEVFAGELFF. As DNA, the CDR3 is TGCAGCGTTACAGGGGAGGTTTTTGCCGGGGAGCTGTTTTTT.

This clonotype was recorded at least ten times. This chain uses TRBV6-1 with TRBJ1-5; TRBD1 aligns across 7 bases. Germline CDR1 and CDR2: MNHNS and SASEGT. V was pared by 7 bases and J by 4 bases, with 4 bases of the junction left unmatched. CDR3 length equals 13 residues. The CDR3 bases are TGTGCCAGCATGACGACAGGGAATCAGCCCCAGCATTTT. It encodes CASMTTGNQPQHF.

This clonotype was seen many times. J is TRBJ2-7 and V is TRBV5-1, with 8 bases aligning to TRBD1. Germline loops: CDR1 SGHRS, CDR2 YFSETQ. The CDR3 has 16 amino acids. Trimming cost V 0 bases and J 2 bases; bases outside gene matches: 7. CDR3 protein: CASSLASPQGAYEQYF. CDR3 nucleotides: TGCGCCAGCAGCTTGGCCTCCCCACAGGGGGCCTACGAGCAGTACTTC.

The gene calls are TRBV4-3 and TRBJ2-5; D tentatively fits TRBD1 or TRBD2 (5 bases each). The germline V gene has CDR1 LGHNA and CDR2 YSLEER. This CDR3 spans 15 amino acids. Deletions cut 1 base from V and 4 bases from J, with 13 bases between. The CDR3 bases are TGCGCCAGCAGCCAAGCAGGGAGCGGTGGAGAGACCCAGTACTTC. As protein: CASSQAGSGGETQYF.

The chain is built from TRBV20-1 and TRBJ2-7; the D gene is possibly TRBD1 (5 bases). The CDR3 has 14 residues. V lost 3 bases to trimming and J lost 5 bases, with 17 bases between them. CDR1 DFQATT and CDR2 SNEGSKA come from the germline V gene (reference sequence). The CDR3 region is CSARAETGPHEQYF. The CDR3 DNA follows: TGCAGTGCTAGGGCCGAAACAGGCCCGCACGAGCAGTACTTC.

V usage is TRBV19 and J usage is TRBJ1-5; D might be TRBD1 (6 bases). Germline V lookup: CDR1 LNHDA, CDR2 SQIVND (reference sequence). The CDR3 is made up of 14 amino acids. The germline V and J ends were trimmed by 5 bases and 1 base, with 9 bases remaining between them. The DNA for the CDR3 is TGTGCCAGTAGTTGGGGGCCGAGCAATCAGCCCCAGCATTTT. It translates to CASSWGPSNQPQHF.

In this sample, this clonotype turned up many times. This CDR3 reads CASSPIAAKYQETQYF. The CDR3 DNA reads TGTGCCAGCAGCCCCATAGCGGCAAAGTACCAAGAGACCCAGTACTTC. J is TRBJ2-5 and V is TRBV11-2; maybe TRBD2 (6 bases). Trimming pared 5 bases from V and 0 bases from J, leaving 16 bases between. Germline loops: CDR1 SGHAT, CDR2 FQNNGV. The CDR3 loop spans 16 amino acids.

The chain combines TRBV15 with TRBJ1-2; 7 nucleotides agree with TRBD1. With V trimmed by 2 bases and J by 7 bases, 10 bases remained unmatched. The CDR3 is made up of 15 amino acids. Germline values: CDR1 LNHNV, CDR2 YYDKDF (reference sequence). Here the CDR3 DNA reads TGTGCCACCAGCAGACCGTCGACAGGGAGGGGTGGCTACACCTTC. Protein: CATSRPSTGRGGYTF.

This clonotype was found many times. This chain links TRBV20-1 with TRBJ1-5, with 7 bases identical to TRBD1. Germline CDR1 and CDR2: DFQATT and SNEGSKA (reference sequence). CDR3 length equals 13 residues. V shed 3 bases, J shed 5 bases, and the junction held 4 bases outside the gene matches. CDR3 in amino acids: CSASAQGDQPQHF. As DNA, the CDR3 is TGCAGTGCTAGCGCGCAGGGGGATCAGCCCCAGCATTTT.

This clonotype appeared many times. This rearrangement joins TRBV7-9 to TRBJ2-7; D is possibly TRBD2 (6 bases). This CDR3 contains 14 residues. V lost 0 bases to trimming and J lost 0 bases, with 6 bases between them. Germline lookup yields CDR1 SEHNR and CDR2 FQNEAQ (reference sequence). CDR3 loop: CASSLAEGSYEQYF. CDR3 DNA sequence: TGTGCCAGCAGCTTAGCGGAGGGCTCCTACGAGCAGTACTTC. The full variable domain, completed using reference TRBV7-9 and TRBJ2-7, is DTGVSQNPRHKITKRGQNVTFRCDPISEHNRLYWYRQTLGQGPEFLTYFQNEAQLEKSRLLSDRFSAERPKGSFSTLEIQRTEQGDSAMYLCASSLAEGSYEQYFGPGTRLTVT.

The CDR3 protein is CASLQGANTEAFF. The CDR3 nucleotides read TGTGCCAGTCTACAGGGGGCGAACACTGAAGCTTTCTTT. The chain combines TRBV2 with TRBJ1-1, with TRBD1 identical over 9 bases. Germline V gene lookup returns CDR1 SNHLY and CDR2 FYNNEI. The CDR3 runs 13 residues. Trimming cost V 9 bases and J 1 base; bases outside gene matches: 3.

This clonotype was counted ten times or more. The chain joins TRBV7-9 to TRBJ2-1; 8 bases line up with TRBD2. The CDR3 totals 18 residues. The junction had 12 bases not matched to a gene; V was cut back by 5 bases and J by 0 bases. Germline V gives CDR1 SEHNR, CDR2 FQNEAQ (reference sequence). The CDR3: CASSPRAGGLGSYNEQFF. Here the CDR3 DNA reads TGTGCCAGCAGCCCCAGGGCGGGGGGACTTGGCTCCTACAATGAGCAGTTCTTC.

This clonotype was counted many times. The chain combines TRBV30 with TRBJ1-1; tentatively, D is TRBD1 (5 bases). There are 14 residues in the CDR3. V lost 3 bases to trimming and J lost 0 bases, with 11 bases between them. Germline assignment: CDR1 GTSNPN and CDR2 SVGIG (reference sequence). The CDR3 nucleotides are TGTGCCTGGAGCCGAGGGGTCATGAACACTGAAGCTTTCTTT. Its translation is CAWSRGVMNTEAFF.

CDR3 protein: CASSLAQHSYEQYF. CDR3 bases: TGTGCCAGCAGCTTAGCGCAACATTCCTACGAGCAGTACTTC. The chain links TRBV7-9 to TRBJ2-7; no reliable D call. Trimming removed 0 bases at V and 1 base at J, with 7 bases between. This CDR3 has 14 residues. Germline-derived CDR1 and CDR2 are SEHNR and FQNEAQ (reference sequence).

In this sample, this clonotype turned up a few times. The chain employs TRBV9 and TRBJ2-1; weak D call: TRBD1 (6 bases). Germline-derived CDR1 and CDR2 are SGDLS and YYNGEE. There are 14 residues in the CDR3. Trimming took 5 bases from V and 7 from J, leaving 16 bases between them. In DNA, the CDR3 is TGTGCCAGCAGTCGTAGGGGGTTCGTTAATGAGCAGTTCTTC. Translating it yields CASSRRGFVNEQFF.

The chain combines TRBV3-1 with TRBJ2-2; D unresolved. V was trimmed by 1 base and J by 6 bases, leaving 12 bases between them. Germline values: CDR1 LGHDT, CDR2 YNNKEL (reference sequence). This CDR3 comprises 15 residues. The CDR3 nucleotides read TGTGCCAGCAGCCAAGGGCAGTTGCTGGCCGGGGAGCTGTTTTTT. Amino acids: CASSQGQLLAGELFF.

The J gene is TRBJ1-2, the V gene TRBV19; D gene ambiguous. V dropped 4 bases and J dropped 8 bases, with 11 bases sitting between them. The CDR3 is 12 residues long. Germline-derived CDR1 and CDR2 are LNHDA and SQIVND (reference sequence). The CDR3 DNA reads TGTGCCAGTAGTACCTTTGTCTCCGGCTACACCTTC. Its protein is CASSTFVSGYTF. Using reference TRBV19 and TRBJ1-2 for the parts outside the CDR3, the full variable domain is DGGITQSPKYLFRKEGQNVTLSCEQNLNHDAMYWYRQDPGQGLRLIYYSQIVNDFQKGDIAEGYSVSREKKESFPLTVTSAQKNPTAFYLCASSTFVSGYTFGSGTRLTVV.

The chain links TRBV2 to TRBJ1-2; no clear D gene. Trimming left V 5 bases short and J 4 bases short, with 17 bases between. This CDR3 spans 15 amino acids. Germline CDR1 and CDR2: SNHLY and FYNNEI. CDR3 coding DNA: TGTGCCAGCAGTTCTACGATTTTGGCTACCTATGGCTACACCTTC. Amino acid sequence: CASSSTILATYGYTF.

This clonotype was found once. The chain combines TRBV4-3 with TRBJ2-1, with D unclear. V was cut by 1 base and J by 5 bases, with 6 bases left in between. Germline CDR1 LGHNA, CDR2 YSLEER. The length of the CDR3 is 13 residues. The CDR3, as DNA: TGCGCCAGCAGCCAAGCGTTAAACAATGAGCAGTTCTTC. It encodes CASSQALNNEQFF.